Sequencing of this TCR beta chain was carried out in a study of cytomegalovirus exposure and HLA in healthy donors. To note about this clone: Its cognate antigen is unknown.

A multiplex PCR was run with 60 Vbeta primers and 13 Jbeta primers. Authors' analysis steps: Counted up in a later analysis, unique TCR beta chains came to 65 million to 80 million, with around 11 million shared. The table came from immunoSEQ multiplex PCR; TCRdb's copy has only in-frame clones and leaves some out. V and J calls plus clone size are reproduced from that table; the DNA served to infer D and trimming. The sample holds about 130,000 clones. Overall study results and limits: A later analysis reported that several of the most significant clusters appeared to be linked to common viral pathogens, among them Epstein-Barr virus. Earlier analysis looked at TCR beta V segments, and most were productive about 90% or about 30% of the time.

The receptor was isolated from a woman aged 55-75 years in good health and CMV-seronegative. Material for sequencing was PBMCs.

The CDR3: CASSLAGRGAGYTF. The CDR3 region has the DNA TGCGCCAGCAGCTTGGCGGGCAGGGGTGCTGGCTACACCTTC. The rearrangement joins TRBV5-1 to TRBJ1-2, with a tentative D call TRBD1 (6 bases). The germline CDR1 and CDR2 sequences are SGHRS and YFSETQ. The CDR3 contains 14 residues. Trimming took off 0 bases at V and 7 bases at J, with 13 bases between the two ends.